The clone carrying this T cell receptor beta chain showed up many times. Germline V gene lookup returns CDR1 SNHLY and CDR2 FYNNEI. The CDR3 is 12 amino acids. The V gene lost 7 bases and the J gene lost 1 base, with 5 bases spanning the gap. The data originate from a study of early T cells in non-severe SARS-CoV-2 infection. Study summary: Sequenced material consisted of bulk RNA (from unsorted whole blood), and chains were unpaired.

Attachment of unique molecular identifiers was made to individual cDNA molecules. TCRdb called the 5' RACE reads again in MiXCR, with one record for every CDR3 protein. The data contain tens of thousands of distinct CDR3 sequences, roughly an eighth of them seen just once; the ten biggest clones take up about 5%. The chain couples TRBV2 to TRBJ1-5; D is uncertain. The source is an adult who was a healthcare worker with PCR-confirmed SARS-CoV-2 infection or an uninfected control (not recorded which). The sequencing input was whole blood. The CDR3 nucleotides are TGTGCCAGCAAAGGGAGCAATCAGCCCCAGCATTTT. Translation: CASKGSNQPQHF.